Listed below are T cell receptor beta chains from one sample, sequenced in a study of cytomegalovirus exposure and HLA in healthy donors. Profiled with immunoSEQ multiplex PCR; TCRdb holds only in-frame clones, not every one. This table has approximately 80,000 clones, 74% appearing once. The sequenced sample was PBMCs. These receptors all stem from a man aged 25 to 45 in good health and CMV-seropositive. Both conserved end residues are part of each CDR3. The D gene is left open where the match is weak. Clone size is given for some rows only: seen once, a few or many times, or a class if the clone is expanded.

d_gene	abundance	v_gene	j_gene	CDR3aa	CDR3nt
.	.	TRBV30	TRBJ1-3	CAREGAVGNTIYF	TGTGCCCGTGAAGGGGCCGTAGGGAACACCATATATTTT
.	few	TRBV6-1	TRBJ1-2	CASSDSGGHRDGYTF	TGTGCCAGCAGTGATAGTGGGGGCCACAGGGATGGCTACACCTTC
.	.	TRBV5-1	TRBJ2-7	CASSLSSGLEQYF	TGCGCCAGCAGCTTGAGCTCGGGTCTCGAGCAGTACTTC
.	.	TRBV28	TRBJ1-3	CASSFGRGPSSGNTIYF	TGTGCCAGCAGTTTCGGGCGAGGGCCGAGCTCTGGAAACACCATATATTTT
TRBD2	.	TRBV5-4	TRBJ2-7	CASSWGGLAGGGEQYF	TGTGCCAGCAGCTGGGGAGGACTAGCGGGAGGAGGCGAGCAGTACTTC
TRBD2	few	TRBV7-3	TRBJ2-2	CASSLGLSGVTGELFF	TGTGCCAGCAGCTTAGGACTAAGCGGGGTCACCGGGGAGCTGTTTTTT
TRBD1	.	TRBV7-8	TRBJ1-5	CASSHPRTGGPQHF	TGTGCCAGCAGCCACCCCAGGACAGGAGGTCCCCAGCATTTT
.	.	TRBV7-2	TRBJ1-3	CASSLVGRGPSSGNTIYF	TGTGCCAGCAGCTTAGTGGGCAGGGGACCTAGCTCTGGAAACACCATATATTTT
.	once	TRBV4-3	TRBJ1-1	CASSFQLQGTEAFF	TGCGCCAGCAGCTTCCAACTACAGGGAACTGAAGCTTTCTTT
TRBD1	.	TRBV11-2	TRBJ1-2	CASSLTGGSYGYTF	TGTGCCAGCAGCTTAACAGGGGGATCCTATGGCTACACCTTC
.	few	TRBV5-6	TRBJ1-1	CASSLDPGRDTEAFF	TGTGCCAGCAGCTTGGATCCGGGTCGGGACACTGAAGCTTTCTTT
TRBD1	few	TRBV30	TRBJ2-3	CAWSTRDRGLSTDTQYF	TGTGCCTGGAGTACCCGGGACAGGGGGCTGAGCACAGATACGCAGTATTTT
.	.	TRBV29-1	TRBJ1-1	CSVTTGGGAGTEAFF	TGCAGCGTCACCACGGGGGGAGGGGCAGGGACTGAAGCTTTCTTT
.	.	TRBV2	TRBJ2-7	CASSWTVRSYEQYF	TGTGCCAGCAGTTGGACAGTACGCTCCTACGAGCAGTACTTC
TRBD2	.	TRBV23-1	TRBJ2-5	CASRGVREGDVWLETQYF	TGCGCCAGCAGAGGTGTGCGGGAGGGCGATGTATGGCTAGAGACCCAGTACTTC
TRBD2	.	TRBV9	TRBJ2-7	CASSGFGGKVYEQYF	TGTGCCAGCTCGGGGTTCGGGGGGAAGGTCTACGAGCAGTACTTC
.	.	TRBV27	TRBJ2-3	CASSLSGDNTDTQYF	TGTGCCAGCAGTTTATCAGGGGATAACACAGATACGCAGTATTTT
TRBD1	.	TRBV5-4	TRBJ1-2	CASSLILQGAPGYTF	TGTGCCAGCAGCTTGATTCTGCAGGGGGCCCCTGGCTACACCTTC
.	.	TRBV7-2	TRBJ1-2	CASSHRDVWVPQDYGYTF	TGTGCCAGCAGCCACAGGGACGTTTGGGTCCCCCAAGACTATGGCTACACCTTC
.	.	TRBV5-1	TRBJ2-3	CASSLNGFTDTQYF	TGCGCCAGCAGCTTGAACGGGTTCACAGATACGCAGTATTTT
.	.	TRBV7-8	TRBJ1-1	CASSLARATEAFF	TGTGCCAGCAGCTTAGCGAGAGCGACTGAAGCTTTCTTT
.	few	TRBV7-7	TRBJ2-1	CASSLNGGGEQFF	TGTGCTAGCAGCTTAAACGGGGGTGGTGAGCAGTTCTTC
.	.	TRBV19	TRBJ1-2	CASSIVGGNYGYTF	TGTGCCAGTAGTATAGTCGGCGGAAACTATGGCTACACCTTC
TRBD2	.	TRBV4-3	TRBJ2-1	CASSQDPAGGNNNEQFF	TGCGCCAGCAGCCAAGATCCGGCGGGAGGGAACAACAATGAGCAGTTCTTC
.	.	TRBV9	TRBJ2-2	CASSSDVGPSTGELFF	TGTGCCAGCAGCTCCGATGTGGGGCCAAGCACCGGGGAGCTGTTTTTT
.	.	TRBV23-1	TRBJ1-4	CASSNVRRPWNNEKLFF	TGCGCCAGCAGTAACGTTCGGAGGCCCTGGAATAATGAAAAACTGTTTTTT
.	.	TRBV5-1	TRBJ1-1	CASSYARQANTEAFF	TGCGCCAGCAGCTACGCCCGCCAAGCTAACACTGAAGCTTTCTTT
TRBD1	.	TRBV9	TRBJ1-4	CASSRTGGVVTNEKLFF	TGTGCCAGCAGCAGGACAGGGGGCGTGGTAACTAATGAAAAACTGTTTTTT
.	.	TRBV30	TRBJ1-5	CTWSVQGSNQPQHF	TGTACCTGGAGTGTACAGGGCAGTAATCAGCCCCAGCATTTT
.	.	TRBV5-6	TRBJ2-5	CASSLGGGTSGETQYF	TGTGCCAGCAGCTTGGGCGGCGGAACCTCCGGGGAGACCCAGTACTTC
.	.	TRBV4-3	TRBJ2-7	CASSQVPGDLLGEQYF	TGCGCCAGCAGCCAAGTTCCGGGAGACCTTCTTGGGGAGCAGTACTTC
.	once	TRBV5-1	TRBJ1-1	CASSLSGGLTEAFF	TGCGCCAGCAGCTTGAGCGGGGGGCTCACTGAAGCTTTCTTT
TRBD1	.	TRBV15	TRBJ2-1	CATSRGDRNNEQFF	TGTGCCACCAGCAGGGGGGACAGGAACAATGAGCAGTTCTTC
.	.	TRBV4-3	TRBJ2-3	CASSQDVLTDTQYF	TGCGCCAGCAGCCAAGATGTCCTCACAGATACGCAGTATTTT
TRBD2	.	TRBV4-3	TRBJ2-7	CASSQDRAGGLYEQYF	TGCGCCAGCAGCCAAGATCGGGCGGGAGGCCTCTACGAGCAGTACTTC
.	.	TRBV10-2	TRBJ1-5	CASRPPGGYQPQHF	TGCGCCAGCAGGCCTCCCGGAGGTTATCAGCCCCAGCATTTT
TRBD1	.	TRBV5-5	TRBJ1-4	CASRRQGGNTNEKLFF	TGTGCCAGCAGACGACAGGGGGGGAATACTAATGAAAAACTGTTTTTT
.	.	TRBV25-1	TRBJ2-1	CASSDRSYEQFF	TGTGCCAGCAGTGATCGGTCGTATGAGCAGTTCTTC
.	.	TRBV6-5	TRBJ1-2	CASSYSLGYGYTF	TGTGCCAGCAGTTACTCGCTCGGTTATGGCTACACCTTC
.	.	TRBV30	TRBJ1-2	CAWSVTGYGYTF	TGTGCCTGGAGTGTGACAGGCTATGGCTACACCTTC
.	once	TRBV19	TRBJ2-1	CASRERTDSYNEQFF	TGTGCCAGTAGAGAGAGGACAGACTCCTACAATGAGCAGTTCTTC
.	.	TRBV2	TRBJ2-5	CASSEAAGERETQYF	TGTGCCAGCAGTGAAGCGGCCGGCGAGAGGGAGACCCAGTACTTC
TRBD1	.	TRBV2	TRBJ1-4	CASSDQGAEKLFF	TGTGCCAGCAGTGATCAGGGGGCGGAAAAACTGTTTTTT
.	.	TRBV5-1	TRBJ2-1	CASSLGAGAGAPRGNEQFF	TGCGCCAGCAGCTTGGGAGCAGGGGCCGGGGCGCCGAGGGGCAATGAGCAGTTCTTC
TRBD1	.	TRBV25-1	TRBJ2-1	CASSEPGTVYNEQFF	TGTGCCAGCAGTGAGCCCGGGACAGTGTACAATGAGCAGTTCTTC
TRBD1	.	TRBV14	TRBJ1-4	CASSQWTGRREKLFF	TGTGCCAGCAGCCAGTGGACAGGGAGACGGGAAAAACTGTTTTTT
TRBD1	.	TRBV28	TRBJ2-7	CARTGQGAEQYF	TGTGCCAGGACGGGACAGGGGGCCGAGCAGTACTTC
.	.	TRBV4-1	TRBJ2-3	CASSPTDGRTDTQYF	TGCGCCAGCAGCCCCACTGACGGGAGAACCGATACGCAGTATTTT
TRBD2	.	TRBV4-1	TRBJ2-5	CASSQEGEAGVGETQYF	TGCGCCAGCAGCCAAGAGGGTGAAGCGGGAGTGGGGGAGACCCAGTACTTC
.	.	TRBV13	TRBJ2-7	CASSPYLKLAYEQYF	TGTGCCAGCAGCCCCTACTTAAAGCTAGCCTACGAGCAGTACTTC
.	.	TRBV6-5	TRBJ1-5	CASSYRAGGNQPQHF	TGTGCCAGCAGTTACCGAGCAGGCGGCAATCAGCCCCAGCATTTT
.	.	TRBV4-3	TRBJ1-5	CASSQDRTGMGQPQHF	TGCGCCAGCAGCCAAGATCGTACAGGGATGGGGCAGCCCCAGCATTTT
TRBD1	.	TRBV7-8	TRBJ2-5	CASSLMGQGETQYF	TGTGCCAGCAGCTTAATGGGACAGGGAGAGACCCAGTACTTC
.	few	TRBV19	TRBJ2-6	CASSGPGGANVLTF	TGTGCCAGTAGTGGACCGGGGGGGGCCAACGTCCTGACTTTC